Sequencing of this TCR beta chain was carried out in a study of read filtering for tumor transcriptome and immune sequencing. At the level of the study: RNA-seq yielded only about 75 to 1273 TCR reads, IR-seq about 3.5 to 11 million.

Molecular barcoded adaptors covering alpha/delta and beta/gamma chains were used on approximately 440 ng RNA. TCRdb re-called the reads with MiXCR, one entry per CDR3 protein. This sample has around 23,000 distinct CDR3 sequences, with about 22% found just once. On this clonotype: A much larger clone differs from this one at a single base, so this may be a read error.

Sampling of bone marrow took place during active disease in every patient. The CDR3 sequence is 14 residues long. The germline V gene has CDR1 KGHSH and CDR2 LQKENI. The specimen sequenced was a population of CD138-negative cells sorted from bone marrow. The rearrangement links TRBV18 to TRBJ2-5; D not certain. The sequence was obtained from a donor aged 40 or over with multiple myeloma. In nucleotides, the CDR3 is TGTGCCAGCTCACCACCGGCCCTCCCGGAGACCCAGTGCTTC. This encodes CASSPPALPETQCF.